This T cell receptor (beta chain) was captured in a study of prognosis after radiotherapy for stage I lung cancer. Two-round multiplex PCR on genomic DNA was the method by which TCR beta CDR3 was amplified. Every TRBV and TRBJ gene had its own specific primer in first-round PCR. TCRdb reanalysed the multiplex PCR reads using MiXCR and keeps one entry per CDR3 protein. The sample gives more than 15,000 distinct CDR3 sequences, less than 55% of which show up once; about two fifths is in the top ten. Germline assignment: CDR1 SQVTM and CDR2 ANQGSEA. The germline V and J ends were trimmed by 2 bases and 2 bases, with 15 bases remaining between them. The CDR3 contains 15 residues.

This sample comprised PBMCs, obtained before or after stereotactic body radiation therapy (not recorded which). The sequence derives from a donor aged 50 or older with non-small cell lung cancer. V usage is TRBV29-1 and J usage is TRBJ1-2; D unclear. CDR3 loop: CSVESPETVNYGYTF. CDR3 nucleotide sequence: TGCAGCGTTGAAAGCCCCGAGACGGTGAACTATGGCTACACCTTC.